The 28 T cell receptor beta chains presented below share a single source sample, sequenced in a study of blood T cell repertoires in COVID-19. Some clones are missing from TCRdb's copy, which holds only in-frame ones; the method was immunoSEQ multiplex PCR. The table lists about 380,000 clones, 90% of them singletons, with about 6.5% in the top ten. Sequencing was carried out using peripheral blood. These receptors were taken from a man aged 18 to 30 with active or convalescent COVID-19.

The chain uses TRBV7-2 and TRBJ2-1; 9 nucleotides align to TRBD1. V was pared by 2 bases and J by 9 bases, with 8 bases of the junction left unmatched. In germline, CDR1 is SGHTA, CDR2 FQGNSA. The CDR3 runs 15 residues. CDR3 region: CASSLTTTGGVEQFF. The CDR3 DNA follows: TGTGCCAGCAGCTTAACGACTACAGGGGGCGTTGAGCAGTTCTTC.

CDR3 region: CASSVISAGGTGEQFF. Written as DNA, the CDR3 is TGTGCCAGCAGCGTAATTTCAGCGGGAGGGACAGGTGAGCAGTTCTTC. The chain carries TRBV9 and TRBJ2-1, with 10 bases identical to TRBD2. This CDR3 comprises 16 residues. Germline V gene sequence: CDR1 SGDLS, CDR2 YYNGEE. V lost 1 base to trimming and J lost 9 bases; unmatched junction nucleotides: 10.

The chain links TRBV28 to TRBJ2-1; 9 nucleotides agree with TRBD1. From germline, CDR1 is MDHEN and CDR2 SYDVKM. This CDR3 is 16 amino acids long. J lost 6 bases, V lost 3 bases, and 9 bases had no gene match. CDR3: CASSFPMTTGGNEQFF. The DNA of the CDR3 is TGTGCCAGCAGTTTTCCCATGACGACAGGGGGCAATGAGCAGTTCTTC.

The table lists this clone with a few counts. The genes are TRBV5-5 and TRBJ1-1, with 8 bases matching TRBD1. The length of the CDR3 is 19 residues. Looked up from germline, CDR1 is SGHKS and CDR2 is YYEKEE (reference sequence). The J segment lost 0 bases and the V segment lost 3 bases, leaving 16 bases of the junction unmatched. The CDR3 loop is CASSSRGTGSISMNTEAFF. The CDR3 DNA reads TGTGCCAGCAGCTCAAGGGGGACAGGCTCTATTTCCATGAACACTGAAGCTTTCTTT.

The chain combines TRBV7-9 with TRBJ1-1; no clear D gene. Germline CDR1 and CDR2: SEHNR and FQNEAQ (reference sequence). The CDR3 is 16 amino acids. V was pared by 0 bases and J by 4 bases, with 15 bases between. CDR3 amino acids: CASSLAMRPMGTEAFF. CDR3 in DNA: TGTGCCAGCAGCTTAGCAATGAGGCCCATGGGCACTGAAGCTTTCTTT.

CDR3: CASSGSLGASTDTQYF. The CDR3 DNA follows: TGTGCCAGCAGCGGGAGCCTGGGGGCAAGCACAGATACGCAGTATTTT. The rearrangement uses TRBV9 and TRBJ2-3; D is possibly TRBD1 (6 bases). V lost 3 bases and J lost 0, with 14 bases in between. The CDR3 has 16 amino acids. Germline V gene sequence: CDR1 SGDLS, CDR2 YYNGEE.

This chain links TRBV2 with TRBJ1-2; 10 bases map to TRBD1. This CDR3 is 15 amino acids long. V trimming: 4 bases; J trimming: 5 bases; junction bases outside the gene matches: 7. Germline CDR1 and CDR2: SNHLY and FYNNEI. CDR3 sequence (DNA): TGTGCCAGCAGTGCCAGACAGGGGGCATTGTATGGCTACACCTTC. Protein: CASSARQGALYGYTF.

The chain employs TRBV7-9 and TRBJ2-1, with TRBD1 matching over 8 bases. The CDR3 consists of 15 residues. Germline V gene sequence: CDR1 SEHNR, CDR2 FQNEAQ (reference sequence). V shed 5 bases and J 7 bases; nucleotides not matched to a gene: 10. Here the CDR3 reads CASSLRQGYRNEQFF. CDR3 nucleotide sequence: TGTGCCAGCAGCCTCCGACAGGGGTATAGGAATGAGCAGTTCTTC. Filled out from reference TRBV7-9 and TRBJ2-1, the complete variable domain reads DTGVSQNPRHKITKRGQNVTFRCDPISEHNRLYWYRQTLGQGPEFLTYFQNEAQLEKSRLLSDRFSAERPKGSFSTLEIQRTEQGDSAMYLCASSLRQGYRNEQFFGPGTRLTVL.

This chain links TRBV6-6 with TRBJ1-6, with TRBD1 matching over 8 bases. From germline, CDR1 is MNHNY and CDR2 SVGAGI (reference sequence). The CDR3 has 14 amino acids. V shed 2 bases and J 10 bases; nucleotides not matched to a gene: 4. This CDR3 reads CASSYDRGKSPLHF. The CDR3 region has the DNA TGTGCCAGCAGTTACGACAGGGGAAAATCACCCCTCCACTTT.

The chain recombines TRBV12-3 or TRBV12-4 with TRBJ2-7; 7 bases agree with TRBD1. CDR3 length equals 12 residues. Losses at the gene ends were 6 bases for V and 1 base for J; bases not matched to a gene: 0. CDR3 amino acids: CASRDRSYEQYF. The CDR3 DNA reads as TGTGCCAGCAGGGACAGGTCCTACGAGCAGTACTTC.

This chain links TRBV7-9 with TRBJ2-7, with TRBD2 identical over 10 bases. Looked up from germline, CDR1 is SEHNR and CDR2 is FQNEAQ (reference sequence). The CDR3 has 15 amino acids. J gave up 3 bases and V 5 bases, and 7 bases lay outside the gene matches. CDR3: CASSGHASGSYEQYF. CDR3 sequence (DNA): TGTGCCAGCAGCGGGCATGCTAGCGGGAGCTACGAGCAGTACTTC.

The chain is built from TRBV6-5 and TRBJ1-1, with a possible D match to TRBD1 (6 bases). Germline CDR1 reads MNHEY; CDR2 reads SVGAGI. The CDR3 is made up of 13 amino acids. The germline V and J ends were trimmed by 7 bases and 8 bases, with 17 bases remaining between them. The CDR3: CASTRGEGGEAFF. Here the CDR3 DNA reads TGTGCCAGCACACGGGGGGAGGGGGGCGAAGCTTTCTTT.

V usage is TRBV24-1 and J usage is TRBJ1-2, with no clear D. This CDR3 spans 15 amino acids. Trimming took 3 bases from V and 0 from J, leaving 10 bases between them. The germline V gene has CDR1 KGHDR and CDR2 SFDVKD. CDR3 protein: CATSDRGGPNYGYTF. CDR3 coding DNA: TGTGCCACCAGTGATCGGGGTGGACCTAACTATGGCTACACCTTC.

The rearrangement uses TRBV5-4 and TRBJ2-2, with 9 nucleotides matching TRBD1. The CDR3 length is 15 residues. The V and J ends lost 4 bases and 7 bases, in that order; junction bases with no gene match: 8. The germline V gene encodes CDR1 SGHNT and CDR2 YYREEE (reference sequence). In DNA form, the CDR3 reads TGTGCCAGCAGCACACCGGGACAGGGAGGCGGGGAGCTGTTTTTT. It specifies CASSTPGQGGGELFF.

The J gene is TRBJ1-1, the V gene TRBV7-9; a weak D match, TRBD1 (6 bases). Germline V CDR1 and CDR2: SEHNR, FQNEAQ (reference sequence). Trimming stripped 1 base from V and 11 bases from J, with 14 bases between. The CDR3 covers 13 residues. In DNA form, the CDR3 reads TGTGCCAGCAGCTTAGACAGGGCCGGATCGGCTTTCTTT. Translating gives CASSLDRAGSAFF.

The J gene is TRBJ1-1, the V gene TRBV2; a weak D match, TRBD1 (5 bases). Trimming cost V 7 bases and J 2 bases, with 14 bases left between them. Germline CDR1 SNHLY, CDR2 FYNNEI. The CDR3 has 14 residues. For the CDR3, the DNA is TGTGCCAGCATGCGGCGGGGGGTTAACACTGAAGCTTTCTTT. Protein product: CASMRRGVNTEAFF.

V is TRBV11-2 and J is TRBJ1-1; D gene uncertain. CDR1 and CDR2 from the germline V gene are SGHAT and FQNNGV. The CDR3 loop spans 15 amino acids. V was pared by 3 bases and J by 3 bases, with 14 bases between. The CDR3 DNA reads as TGTGCCAGCAGCTTGACCCGACTCGGAGACACTGAAGCTTTCTTT. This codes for CASSLTRLGDTEAFF.

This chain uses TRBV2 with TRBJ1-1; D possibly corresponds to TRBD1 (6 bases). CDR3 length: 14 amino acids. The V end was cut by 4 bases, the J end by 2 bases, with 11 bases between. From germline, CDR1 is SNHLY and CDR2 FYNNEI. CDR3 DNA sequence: TGTGCCAGCAGTGCTTCAGGGGATAACACTGAAGCTTTCTTT. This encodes CASSASGDNTEAFF.

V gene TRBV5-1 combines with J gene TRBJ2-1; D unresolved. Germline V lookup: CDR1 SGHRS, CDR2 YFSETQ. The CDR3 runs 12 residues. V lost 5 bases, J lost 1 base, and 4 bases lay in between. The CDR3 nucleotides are TGCGCCAGCAGATCTTCCTACAATGAGCAGTTCTTC. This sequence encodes CASRSSYNEQFF.

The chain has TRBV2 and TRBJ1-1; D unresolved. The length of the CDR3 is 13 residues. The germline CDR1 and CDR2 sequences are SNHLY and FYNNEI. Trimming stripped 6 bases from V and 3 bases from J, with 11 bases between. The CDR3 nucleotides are TGTGCCAGCAGGAACGTGAGATACACTGAAGCTTTCTTT. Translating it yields CASRNVRYTEAFF.

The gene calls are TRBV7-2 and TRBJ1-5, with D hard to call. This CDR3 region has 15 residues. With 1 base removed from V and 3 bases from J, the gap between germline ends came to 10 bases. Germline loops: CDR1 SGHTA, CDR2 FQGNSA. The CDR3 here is CASSLGGPNNQPQHF. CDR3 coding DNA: TGTGCCAGCAGCTTAGGAGGGCCTAACAATCAGCCCCAGCATTTT. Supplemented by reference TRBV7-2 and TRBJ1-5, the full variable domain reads GAGVSQSPSNKVTEKGKDVELRCDPISGHTALYWYRQSLGQGLEFLIYFQGNSAPDKSGLPSDRFSAERTGGSVSTLTIQRTQQEDSAVYLCASSLGGPNNQPQHFGDGTRLSIL.

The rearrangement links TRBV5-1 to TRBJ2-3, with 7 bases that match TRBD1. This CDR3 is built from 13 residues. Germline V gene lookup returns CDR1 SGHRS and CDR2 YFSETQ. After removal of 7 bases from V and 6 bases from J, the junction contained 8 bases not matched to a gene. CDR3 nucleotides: TGCGCCAGCTCCGGGACAGAGTTCGATACGCAGTATTTT. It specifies CASSGTEFDTQYF. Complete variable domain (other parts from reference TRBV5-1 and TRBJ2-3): KAGVTQTPRYLIKTRGQQVTLSCSPISGHRSVSWYQQTPGQGLQFLFEYFSETQRNKGNFPGRFSGRQFSNSRSEMNVSTLELGDSALYLCASSGTEFDTQYFGPGTRLTVL.

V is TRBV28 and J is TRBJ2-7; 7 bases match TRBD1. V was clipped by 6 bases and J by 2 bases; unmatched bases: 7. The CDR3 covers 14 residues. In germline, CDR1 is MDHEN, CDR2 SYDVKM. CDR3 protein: CASSPAGQAYEQYF. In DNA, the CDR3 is TGTGCCAGCAGCCCGGCCGGACAGGCCTACGAGCAGTACTTC.

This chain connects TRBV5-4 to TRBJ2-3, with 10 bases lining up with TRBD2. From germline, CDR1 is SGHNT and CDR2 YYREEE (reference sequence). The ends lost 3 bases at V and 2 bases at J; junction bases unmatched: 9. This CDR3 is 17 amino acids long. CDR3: CASSSGLATLLTDTQYF. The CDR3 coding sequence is TGTGCCAGCAGCTCGGGACTAGCGACTTTACTCACAGATACGCAGTATTTT.

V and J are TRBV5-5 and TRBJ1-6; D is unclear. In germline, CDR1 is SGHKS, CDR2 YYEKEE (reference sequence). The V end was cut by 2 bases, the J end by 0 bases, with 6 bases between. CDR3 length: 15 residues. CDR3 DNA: TGTGCCAGCAGCTTTGAGAGCTCCTATAATTCACCCCTCCACTTT. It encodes CASSFESSYNSPLHF.

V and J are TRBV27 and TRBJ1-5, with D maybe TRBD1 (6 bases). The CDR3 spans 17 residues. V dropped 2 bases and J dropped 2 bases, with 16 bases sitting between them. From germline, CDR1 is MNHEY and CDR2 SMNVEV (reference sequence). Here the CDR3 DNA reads TGTGCCAGCAGTTTAGCGGCAGGGGCTCTGGGCAATCAGCCCCAGCATTTT. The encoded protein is CASSLAAGALGNQPQHF.

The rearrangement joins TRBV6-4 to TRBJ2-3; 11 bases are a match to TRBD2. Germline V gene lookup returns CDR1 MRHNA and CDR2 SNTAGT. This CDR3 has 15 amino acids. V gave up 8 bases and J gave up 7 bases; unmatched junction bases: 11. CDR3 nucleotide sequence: TGTGCCAGCGGAGTTAGCGGGGGGGCCCACAATACGCAGTATTTT. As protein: CASGVSGGAHNTQYF.

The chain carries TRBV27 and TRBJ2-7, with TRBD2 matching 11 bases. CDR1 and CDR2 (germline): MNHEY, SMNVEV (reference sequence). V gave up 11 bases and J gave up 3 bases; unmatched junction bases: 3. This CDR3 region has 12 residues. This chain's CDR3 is CAVTSGSYEQYF. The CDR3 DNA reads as TGTGCCGTTACTAGCGGGAGCTACGAGCAGTACTTC.